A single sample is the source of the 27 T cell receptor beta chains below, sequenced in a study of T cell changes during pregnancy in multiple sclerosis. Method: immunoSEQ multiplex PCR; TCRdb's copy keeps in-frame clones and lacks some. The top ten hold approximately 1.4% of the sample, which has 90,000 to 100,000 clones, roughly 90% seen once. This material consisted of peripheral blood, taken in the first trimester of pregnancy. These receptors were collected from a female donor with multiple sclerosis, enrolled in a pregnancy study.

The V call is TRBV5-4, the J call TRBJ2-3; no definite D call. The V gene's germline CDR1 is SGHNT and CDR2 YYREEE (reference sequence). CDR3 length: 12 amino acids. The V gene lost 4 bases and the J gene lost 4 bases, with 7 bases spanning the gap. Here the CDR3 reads CASSLAADTQYF. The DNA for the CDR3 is TGTGCCAGCAGCCTTGCGGCAGATACGCAGTATTTT.

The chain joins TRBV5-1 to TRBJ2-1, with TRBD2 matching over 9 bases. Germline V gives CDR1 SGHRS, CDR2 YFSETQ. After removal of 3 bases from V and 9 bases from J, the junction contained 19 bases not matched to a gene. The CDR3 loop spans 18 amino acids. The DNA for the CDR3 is TGCGCCAGCAGCTGGGGTAGTATAGCGGGGGCTTATTCAGGTGAGCAGTTCTTC. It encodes CASSWGSIAGAYSGEQFF.

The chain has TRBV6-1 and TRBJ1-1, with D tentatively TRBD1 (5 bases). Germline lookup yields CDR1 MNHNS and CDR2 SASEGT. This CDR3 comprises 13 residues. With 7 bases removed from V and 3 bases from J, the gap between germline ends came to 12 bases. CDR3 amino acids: CASKQALHTEAFF. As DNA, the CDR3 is TGTGCCAGCAAACAGGCCCTTCACACTGAAGCTTTCTTT.

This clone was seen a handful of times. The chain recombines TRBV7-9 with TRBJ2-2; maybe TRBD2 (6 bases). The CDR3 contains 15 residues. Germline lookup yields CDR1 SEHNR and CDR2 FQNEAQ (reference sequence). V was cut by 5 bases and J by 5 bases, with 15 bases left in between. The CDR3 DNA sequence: TGTGCCAGCAGCGTACCGGGACTCCAAACCGGGGAGCTGTTTTTT. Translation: CASSVPGLQTGELFF.

In DNA, the CDR3 is TGTGCCAGCAGCTTCGAGCGAGATACGCAGTATTTT. Protein: CASSFERDTQYF. This chain joins TRBV5-5 and TRBJ2-3; D is undetermined. Trimming removed 2 bases at V and 5 bases at J, with 6 bases between. In germline, CDR1 is SGHKS, CDR2 YYEKEE (reference sequence). The length of the CDR3 is 12 residues.

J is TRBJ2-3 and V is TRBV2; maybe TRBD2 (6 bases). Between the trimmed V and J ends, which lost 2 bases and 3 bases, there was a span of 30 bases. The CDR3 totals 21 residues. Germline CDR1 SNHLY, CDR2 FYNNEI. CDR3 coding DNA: TGTGCCAGCAGTGAAACGGGAACGGGGGTCTCTCATGGGGGGTGGACAGATACGCAGTATTTT. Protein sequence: CASSETGTGVSHGGWTDTQYF. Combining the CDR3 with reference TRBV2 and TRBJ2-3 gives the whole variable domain EPEVTQTPSHQVTQMGQEVILRCVPISNHLYFYWYRQILGQKVEFLVSFYNNEISEKSEIFDDQFSVERPDGSNFTLKIRSTKLEDSAMYFCASSETGTGVSHGGWTDTQYFGPGTRLTVL.

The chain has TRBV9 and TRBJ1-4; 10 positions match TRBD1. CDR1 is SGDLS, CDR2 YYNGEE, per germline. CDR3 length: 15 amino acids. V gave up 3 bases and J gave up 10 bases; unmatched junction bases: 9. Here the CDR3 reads CASSDPGTGDGKLFF. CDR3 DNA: TGTGCCAGCAGCGACCCCGGGACAGGGGACGGAAAACTGTTTTTT.

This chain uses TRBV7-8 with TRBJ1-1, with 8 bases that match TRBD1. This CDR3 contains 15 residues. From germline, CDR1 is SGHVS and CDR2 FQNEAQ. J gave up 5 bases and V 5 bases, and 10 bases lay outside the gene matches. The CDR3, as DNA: TGTGCCAGCAGCACCCTGACAGGGGAGAGTACTGAAGCTTTCTTT. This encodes CASSTLTGESTEAFF.

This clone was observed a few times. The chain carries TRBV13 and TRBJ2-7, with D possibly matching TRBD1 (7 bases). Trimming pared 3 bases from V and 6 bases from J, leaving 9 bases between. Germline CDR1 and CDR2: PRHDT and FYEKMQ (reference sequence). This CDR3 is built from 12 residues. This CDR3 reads CASSFRGAEQYF. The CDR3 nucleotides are TGTGCCAGCAGCTTCAGGGGGGCCGAGCAGTACTTC.

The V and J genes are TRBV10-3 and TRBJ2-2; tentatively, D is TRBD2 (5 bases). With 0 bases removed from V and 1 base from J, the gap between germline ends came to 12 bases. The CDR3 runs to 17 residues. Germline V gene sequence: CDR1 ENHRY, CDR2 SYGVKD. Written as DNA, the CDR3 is TGTGCCATCAGTGAGTCCGGTCCGGGGAAGAACACCGGGGAGCTGTTTTTT. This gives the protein CAISESGPGKNTGELFF.

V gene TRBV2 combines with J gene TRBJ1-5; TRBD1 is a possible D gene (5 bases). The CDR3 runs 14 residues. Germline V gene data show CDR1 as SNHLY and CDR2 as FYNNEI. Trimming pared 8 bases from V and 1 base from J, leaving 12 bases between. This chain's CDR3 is CASAGLGSNQPQHF. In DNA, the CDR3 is TGTGCCAGCGCAGGGCTTGGGAGCAATCAGCCCCAGCATTTT.

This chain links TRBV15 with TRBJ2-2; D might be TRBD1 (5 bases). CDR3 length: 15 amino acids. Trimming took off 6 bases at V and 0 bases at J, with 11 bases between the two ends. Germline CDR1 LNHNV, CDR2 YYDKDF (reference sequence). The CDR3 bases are TGTGCCACCAGGGGGCAGCGAGCGAACACCGGGGAGCTGTTTTTT. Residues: CATRGQRANTGELFF.

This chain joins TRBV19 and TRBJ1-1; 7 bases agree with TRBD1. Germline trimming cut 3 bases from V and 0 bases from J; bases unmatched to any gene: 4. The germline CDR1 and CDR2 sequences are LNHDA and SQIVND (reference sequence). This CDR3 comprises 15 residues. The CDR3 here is CASSIPTGLNTEAFF. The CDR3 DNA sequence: TGTGCCAGTAGTATTCCGACAGGGTTGAACACTGAAGCTTTCTTT.

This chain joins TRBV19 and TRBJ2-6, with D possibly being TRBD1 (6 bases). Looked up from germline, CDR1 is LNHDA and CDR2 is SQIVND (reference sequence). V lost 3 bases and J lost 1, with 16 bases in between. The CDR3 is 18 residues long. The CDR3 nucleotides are TGTGCCAGTAGTATCCTTAACAGGGCTGGATCTGGGGCCAACGTCCTGACTTTC. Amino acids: CASSILNRAGSGANVLTF.

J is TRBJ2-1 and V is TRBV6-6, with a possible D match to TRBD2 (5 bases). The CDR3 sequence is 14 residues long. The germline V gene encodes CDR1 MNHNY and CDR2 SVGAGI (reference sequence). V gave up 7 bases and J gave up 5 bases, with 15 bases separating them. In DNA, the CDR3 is TGTGCCAGCACGCCAGCGGTATCGAACAATGAGCAGTTCTTC. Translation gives CASTPAVSNNEQFF.

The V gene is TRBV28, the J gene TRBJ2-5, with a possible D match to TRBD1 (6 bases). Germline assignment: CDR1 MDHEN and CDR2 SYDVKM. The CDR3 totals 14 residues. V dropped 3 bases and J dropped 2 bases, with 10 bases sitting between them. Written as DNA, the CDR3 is TGTGCCAGCAGTTTTGGGGGCCCGCAAGAGACCCAGTACTTC. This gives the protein CASSFGGPQETQYF.

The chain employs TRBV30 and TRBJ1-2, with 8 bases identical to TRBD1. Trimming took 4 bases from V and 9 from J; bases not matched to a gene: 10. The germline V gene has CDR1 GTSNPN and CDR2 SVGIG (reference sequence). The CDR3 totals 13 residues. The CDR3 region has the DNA TGTGCCTGGACAGGGGGCCTATCTATGCGCTACACCTTC. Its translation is CAWTGGLSMRYTF.

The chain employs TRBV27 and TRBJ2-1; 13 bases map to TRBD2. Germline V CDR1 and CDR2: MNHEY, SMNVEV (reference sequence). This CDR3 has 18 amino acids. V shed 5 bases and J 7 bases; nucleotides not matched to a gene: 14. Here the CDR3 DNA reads TGTGCCAGCAGTCCGTTCCTCGCCGGGACTAGCGGGAAAAATGAGCAGTTCTTC. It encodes CASSPFLAGTSGKNEQFF.

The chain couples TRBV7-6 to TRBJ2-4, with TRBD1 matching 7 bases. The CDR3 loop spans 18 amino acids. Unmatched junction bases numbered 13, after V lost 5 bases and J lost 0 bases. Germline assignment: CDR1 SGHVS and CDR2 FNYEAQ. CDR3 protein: CASSPSRIQGVAKNIQYF. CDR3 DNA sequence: TGTGCCAGCAGCCCGAGTCGAATTCAGGGGGTAGCCAAAAACATTCAGTACTTC.

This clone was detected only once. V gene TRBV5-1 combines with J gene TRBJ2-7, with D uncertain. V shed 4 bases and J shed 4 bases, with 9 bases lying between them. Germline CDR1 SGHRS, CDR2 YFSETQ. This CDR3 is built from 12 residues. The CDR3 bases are TGCGCCAGCAGCAATGAGGTGTACGAGCAGTACTTC. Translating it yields CASSNEVYEQYF.

CDR3 loop: CASRQGKQPQHF. CDR3 in DNA: TGTGCCAGCAGACAGGGGAAACAGCCCCAGCATTTT. This chain joins TRBV6-1 and TRBJ1-5, with 7 bases aligning to TRBD1. The CDR3 contains 12 residues. The V segment lost 6 bases and the J segment 7 bases; nucleotides outside the gene matches: 3. Germline values: CDR1 MNHNS, CDR2 SASEGT.

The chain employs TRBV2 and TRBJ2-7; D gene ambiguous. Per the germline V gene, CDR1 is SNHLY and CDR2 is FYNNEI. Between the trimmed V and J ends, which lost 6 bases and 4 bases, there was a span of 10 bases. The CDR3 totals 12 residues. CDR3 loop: CASSVVPYEQYF. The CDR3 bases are TGTGCCAGCAGCGTCGTCCCGTACGAGCAGTACTTC.

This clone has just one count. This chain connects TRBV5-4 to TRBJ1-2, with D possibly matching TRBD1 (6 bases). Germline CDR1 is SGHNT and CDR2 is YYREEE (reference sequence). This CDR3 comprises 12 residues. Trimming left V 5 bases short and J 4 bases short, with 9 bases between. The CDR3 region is CASSRGGYGYTF. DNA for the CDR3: TGTGCCAGCAGTCGAGGGGGCTATGGCTACACCTTC.

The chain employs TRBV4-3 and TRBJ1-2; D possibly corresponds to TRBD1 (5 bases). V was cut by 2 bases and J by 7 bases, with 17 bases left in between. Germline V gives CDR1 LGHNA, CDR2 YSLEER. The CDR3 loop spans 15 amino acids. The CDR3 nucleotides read TGCGCCAGCAGCCAAACGGCGGGGGTAGTGGGTGGCTACACCTTC. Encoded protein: CASSQTAGVVGGYTF.

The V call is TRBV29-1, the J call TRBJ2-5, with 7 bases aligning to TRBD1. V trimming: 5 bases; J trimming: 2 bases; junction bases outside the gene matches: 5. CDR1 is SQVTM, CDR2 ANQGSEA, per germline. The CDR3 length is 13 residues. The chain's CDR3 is CSVPPGGQETQYF. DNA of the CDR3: TGCAGCGTTCCACCAGGGGGACAAGAGACCCAGTACTTC.

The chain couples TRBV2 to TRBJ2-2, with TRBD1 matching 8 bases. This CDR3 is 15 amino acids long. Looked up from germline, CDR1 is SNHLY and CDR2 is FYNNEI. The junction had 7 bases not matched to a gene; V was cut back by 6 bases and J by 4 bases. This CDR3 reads CASSLGRGPTGELFF. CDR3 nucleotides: TGTGCCAGCAGCTTAGGCAGGGGGCCCACCGGGGAGCTGTTTTTT.

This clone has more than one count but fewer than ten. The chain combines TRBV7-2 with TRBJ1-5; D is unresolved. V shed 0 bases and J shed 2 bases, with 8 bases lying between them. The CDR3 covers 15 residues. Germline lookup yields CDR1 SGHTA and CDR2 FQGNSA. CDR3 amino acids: CASSLAPGGNQPQHF. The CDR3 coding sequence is TGTGCCAGCAGCTTAGCTCCGGGTGGCAATCAGCCCCAGCATTTT.